This T cell receptor (beta chain) comes out of a study of shared clonotypes between healthy human individuals. Across the whole study: Plates per donor: three CD4 naive, three CD4 memory, two CD8 naive, one CD8 memory.

Study-level findings and limits: When naive CD4 clonotypes were compared across several donors, approximately 5% were shared.

On this clone itself: The antigen remains undetermined.

The naive CD8 fraction comprised CD45RO-negative cells positively selected for CCR7 and excluded terminally differentiated effector memory CD45RA+ cells. Trimming removed 3 bases at V and 10 bases at J, with 19 bases between. CDR1 is MNHEY, CDR2 SMNVEV, per germline (reference sequence). The CDR3 covers 15 residues. Investigators spread the genomic DNA of each subset evenly over several immunoSEQ plates. Original analysis: ImmunoSEQ gave junction-only sequences without quality scores, so filtering differed. Assay used: immunoSEQ multiplex PCR; TCRdb lists only in-frame clones, some missing. The D gene and trimming were derived from the DNA, and the V and J assignments and clone size from that table. The table records hundreds of thousands of clones, 95% to 96% of them present only once.

The TCR sequence derives from a woman aged 30 to 39 in good health. What was sequenced was naive CD8+ T cells sorted from blood. J is TRBJ2-1 and V is TRBV27; D is ambiguous. This CDR3 reads CASSFHLGPQWEQFF. The CDR3 nucleotides are TGTGCCAGCAGTTTCCATCTGGGCCCTCAATGGGAGCAGTTCTTC.